The entry that follows covers one T cell receptor (beta chain) sequence. As yet, its antigen is unknown. A multiplex PCR was run with 60 Vbeta primers and 13 Jbeta primers. The assay was immunoSEQ multiplex PCR, and TCRdb's table has in-frame clones only and misses some. The sample has 90,000 to 95,000 clones, around 80% seen once. CDR1 and CDR2 from the germline V gene are SGHAT and FQNNGV. There are 13 residues in the CDR3. J was trimmed by 9 bases and V by 5 bases; bases with no gene match: 7. This record comes from a study of cytomegalovirus exposure and HLA in healthy donors. Whole-study results and caveats: Sequencing had likely introduced a cluster of highly shared sequence variants as an artifact. Links to common viral pathogens appeared, in a later analysis, for several of the most significant clusters. Whilst most TCR sequences proved rare, a subset of public TCRs occurred across many donors.

The sequence derives from a male donor in good health and CMV-seropositive. The chain carries TRBV11-2 and TRBJ1-1; 9 bases are a match to TRBD1. Sequencing was done on a sample of PBMCs. CDR3 coding DNA: TGTGCCAGCAGCGGGATGGGGACAGGGAAAGCTTTCTTT. Translation: CASSGMGTGKAFF.